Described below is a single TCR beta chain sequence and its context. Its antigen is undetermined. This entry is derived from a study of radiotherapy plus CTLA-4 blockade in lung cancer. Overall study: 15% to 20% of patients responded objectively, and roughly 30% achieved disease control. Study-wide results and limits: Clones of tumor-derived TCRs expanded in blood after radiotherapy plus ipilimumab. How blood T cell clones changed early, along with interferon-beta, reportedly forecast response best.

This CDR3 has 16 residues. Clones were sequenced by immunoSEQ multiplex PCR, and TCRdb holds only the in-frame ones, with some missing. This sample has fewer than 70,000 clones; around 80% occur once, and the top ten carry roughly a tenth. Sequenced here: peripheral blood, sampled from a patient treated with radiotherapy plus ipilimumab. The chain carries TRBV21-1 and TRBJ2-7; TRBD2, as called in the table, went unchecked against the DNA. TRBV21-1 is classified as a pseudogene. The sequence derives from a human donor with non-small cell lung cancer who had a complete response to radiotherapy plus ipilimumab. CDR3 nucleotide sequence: TGTGCCAGCAGCAAAGAGGCTAGCGGGAGGGTTTACGAGCAGTACGTC. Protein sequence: CASSKEASGRVYEQYV.